This T cell receptor beta chain was recovered during a study of sequential checkpoint blockade in melanoma. About the study: Arm A got nivolumab then ipilimumab; arm B the reverse, 1:1. After both sequences, patients received maintenance nivolumab. After nivolumab or ipilimumab alone, around 24 patients had week-13 rebiopsies. Overall study results and limits: Clinical benefit was about 30 times likelier when tumor T-cell fraction and clonality increased.

This clone was detected many times. As yet, its antigen is unknown. Some clones are missing from TCRdb's copy, which holds only in-frame ones; the method was immunoSEQ multiplex PCR. The sample consists of more than 9,500 clones, about 28% of them appearing once. Trimming pared 3 bases from V and 0 bases from J, leaving 3 bases between. From germline, CDR1 is MNHGY and CDR2 SAAAGT. The CDR3 length is 14 residues. Treatment in this sample: randomized to nivolumab then ipilimumab (arm A) or the reverse (arm B). The rearrangement uses TRBV6-8 and TRBJ2-6; the D is unclear. This clonotype originated in a human donor with melanoma. Specimen: tumor tissue (inferred from file names), collected from a patient given nivolumab and ipilimumab in sequence. The CDR3 loop reads CASSYVSGANVLTF. For the CDR3, the DNA is TGTGCCAGCAGTTATGTCTCTGGGGCCAACGTCCTGACTTTC.